This T cell receptor beta chain was retrieved from a study of cytomegalovirus exposure and HLA in healthy donors. Study-wide results and caveats: TCR beta sequences reportedly predicted the HLA-A and HLA-B alleles of most subjects accurately. A previous analysis found most TCR beta V segments productive roughly 87% or roughly 30% of the time. A few chains tied to CMV proved CMV antigen-specific in vitro.

The PCR had 60 Vbeta and 13 Jbeta primers. Profiling relied on immunoSEQ multiplex PCR, and the TCRdb table lists in-frame clones only, not all of them. The repertoire holds some 200,000 clones, approximately 78% seen once, with roughly 0.8% in the top ten. The V end lost 7 bases, the J end lost 8 bases, and 14 bases lay between the germline ends. The CDR3 is 13 amino acids. Germline V lookup: CDR1 MDHEN, CDR2 SYDVKM. Comments on this clone: The target antigen is unknown.

The source of this sequence is a woman under 30 in good health and CMV-seronegative. The sequencing sample was made of PBMCs. V and J are TRBV28 and TRBJ1-4; D possibly corresponds to TRBD1 (5 bases). In DNA form, the CDR3 reads TGTGCCAGCACTTGGCAGGGACTCGAAAAACTGTTTTTT. This sequence encodes CASTWQGLEKLFF.